What follows are 27 T cell receptor beta chains derived from one specimen sequenced in a study of human T cells and chemical hapten exposure. TCRdb reanalysed the RACE reads using MiXCR and keeps one entry per CDR3 protein. The table lists 70,000 to 75,000 distinct CDR3 sequences, about 31% of them singletons. Time point: patch test 1, 2 weeks after DPC sensitization. Treatment of the sample: therapeutic diphenylcyclopropenone sensitization with weekly scalp DPC. The starting material was whole blood, obtained in connection with sensitization to the hapten diphenylcyclopropenone (DPC). Receptor source: a man aged 35-49 years with alopecia areata. Some clones in this sample may be carry-over from other donors' samples.

The CDR3 sequence: CSVGGGTDTQYF. In nucleotides, the CDR3 is TGCAGCGTTGGCGGGGGTACAGATACGCAGTATTTT. The chain couples TRBV29-1 to TRBJ2-3; 7 bases map to TRBD2. Looked up from germline, CDR1 is SQVTM and CDR2 is ANQGSEA. There are 12 residues in the CDR3. J was trimmed by 3 bases and V by 4 bases; bases with no gene match: 1.

This clonotype has just a few counts. The rearrangement joins TRBV28 to TRBJ2-4; TRBD2 is a possible D gene (5 bases). Germline V gene sequence: CDR1 MDHEN, CDR2 SYDVKM. The CDR3 loop spans 12 amino acids. The V end was cut by 7 bases, the J end by 9 bases, with 13 bases between. CDR3 region: CASKRALGIQYF. For the CDR3, the DNA is TGTGCCAGCAAGAGGGCTCTGGGCATTCAGTACTTC.

The chain is built from TRBV7-9 and TRBJ2-1, with 16 bases fitting TRBD2. This CDR3 is built from 16 residues. The V segment lost 4 bases and the J segment 9 bases; nucleotides outside the gene matches: 6. Germline loops: CDR1 SEHNR, CDR2 FQNEAQ (reference sequence). The CDR3 DNA sequence: TGTGCCAGCAGCTCGGGACTAGCGGGAGGGAGGGGTGAGCAGTTCTTC. Protein: CASSSGLAGGRGEQFF.

This clonotype was detected only a few times. The J gene is TRBJ2-5, the V gene TRBV7-2; D gene ambiguous. The V gene's germline CDR1 is SGHTA and CDR2 FQGNSA. The CDR3 spans 13 residues. V lost 2 bases and J 2 bases, leaving 6 bases between the germline ends. DNA for the CDR3: TGTGCCAGCAGCTTAAGCAGACAAGAGACCCAGTACTTC. Residues: CASSLSRQETQYF.

The gene calls are TRBV7-2 and TRBJ2-3; the match to TRBD2 covers 7 bases. Germline V lookup: CDR1 SGHTA, CDR2 FQGNSA. CDR3 length: 14 amino acids. The trim removed 5 bases at V and 4 bases at J, leaving 6 bases unmatched. CDR3 amino acids: CASSRRTSSDTQYF. Here the CDR3 DNA reads TGTGCCAGCAGCCGCCGGACTAGTTCAGATACGCAGTATTTT.

This sequence joins TRBV6-5 and TRBJ1-4; D is possibly TRBD1 (6 bases). The CDR3 sequence is 19 residues long. The germline V gene has CDR1 MNHEY and CDR2 SVGAGI. V dropped 2 bases and J dropped 2 bases, with 21 bases sitting between them. For the CDR3, the DNA is TGTGCCAGCAGTTACCGTCTAATGGGGGGCCCCGTGACTAATGAAAAACTGTTTTTT. Its translation: CASSYRLMGGPVTNEKLFF.

V usage is TRBV24-1 and J usage is TRBJ1-5; 7 bases agree with TRBD1. V shed 7 bases, J shed 4 bases, and the junction held 9 bases outside the gene matches. The CDR3 covers 15 residues. CDR1 is KGHDR and CDR2 is SFDVKD in the germline V gene. The DNA for the CDR3 is TGTGCCACCAGCCTAACAGGGGAAAATAATCAGCCCCAGCATTTT. It encodes CATSLTGENNQPQHF.

The chain recombines TRBV12-3 or TRBV12-4 with TRBJ2-1; TRBD2 matches at 8 bases. This CDR3 region has 16 residues. The V gene end was trimmed by 5 bases and the J gene end by 6 bases; junction bases not matched to a gene: 12. CDR3 region: CASSTGSGRVSNEQFF. The CDR3, as DNA: TGTGCCAGCAGTACGGGGAGCGGGAGAGTGTCCAATGAGCAGTTCTTC.

Ten or more counts support this clonotype. The chain combines TRBV28 with TRBJ1-1; 8 bases match TRBD1. Germline loops: CDR1 MDHEN, CDR2 SYDVKM. After removal of 1 base from V and 3 bases from J, the junction contained 10 bases not matched to a gene. The CDR3 has 17 residues. CDR3 sequence (DNA): TGTGCCAGCAGTTTATTAAGGGGCAGGGGGCTGGACACTGAAGCTTTCTTT. Translation gives CASSLLRGRGLDTEAFF.

Worth noting for this clonotype: At one boundary the junction diverges from the germline segment, which might be a read error. This rearrangement joins TRBV7-9 to TRBJ1-1; the D gene is possibly TRBD1 (5 bases). CDR1 is SEHNR and CDR2 is FQNEAQ in the germline V gene (reference sequence). The CDR3 sequence is 13 residues long. The CDR3 bases are TGTGCCAGCAGCTTAGACAGGAACACTGAAACTTTCTTT. Encoded protein: CASSLDRNTETFF.

The J gene is TRBJ2-5, the V gene TRBV6-6, with 7 bases matching TRBD2. With V trimmed by 7 bases and J by 5 bases, 4 bases remained unmatched. The germline V gene encodes CDR1 MNHNY and CDR2 SVGAGI (reference sequence). The CDR3 contains 12 residues. The CDR3 region has the DNA TGTGCCAGCAACCACGGGGGGGAGACCCAGTACTTC. Amino acids: CASNHGGETQYF.

The gene calls are TRBV7-3 and TRBJ2-5, with D perhaps TRBD1 (6 bases). Trimming removed 4 bases at V and 1 base at J, with 16 bases between. The CDR3 length is 16 residues. Looked up from germline, CDR1 is SGHTA and CDR2 is FQGTGA. This CDR3 is CASSSYSGRGQETQYF. The CDR3 bases are TGTGCCAGCAGCTCCTACTCCGGCAGGGGCCAAGAGACCCAGTACTTC.

V and J are TRBV18 and TRBJ2-1; 7 nucleotides line up with TRBD1. From germline, CDR1 is KGHSH and CDR2 LQKENI. The CDR3 has 16 residues. Trimming took 3 bases from V and 8 from J; bases not matched to a gene: 13. The CDR3 sequence: CASSPYATGTFHEQFF. DNA for the CDR3: TGTGCCAGCTCACCCTACGCGACAGGGACGTTTCATGAGCAGTTCTTC.

The chain employs TRBV20-1 and TRBJ2-5; perhaps TRBD2 as D (7 bases). CDR1 and CDR2 from the germline V gene are DFQATT and SNEGSKA (reference sequence). This CDR3 region has 13 residues. V shed 3 bases and J shed 5 bases, with 13 bases lying between them. The CDR3 sequence is CSARGGGMETQYF. The CDR3 DNA follows: TGCAGTGCTAGGGGAGGGGGGATGGAGACCCAGTACTTC.

V usage is TRBV6-2 or TRBV6-3 and J usage is TRBJ2-1, with 11 bases fitting TRBD2. Per germline, CDR1 MNHEY and CDR2 SVGEGT. The CDR3 extends over 14 amino acids. The V segment lost 5 bases and the J segment 10 bases; nucleotides outside the gene matches: 7. CDR3 DNA: TGTGCCAGCAGTCGGACTAGCGGGTTGGGGGAGCAGTTCTTC. This translates into CASSRTSGLGEQFF.

The chain links TRBV25-1 to TRBJ1-5; TRBD1 aligns across 9 bases. Germline V gives CDR1 MGHDK, CDR2 SYGVNS. This CDR3 is 13 amino acids long. The junction had 4 bases not matched to a gene; V was cut back by 7 bases and J by 6 bases. The CDR3 here is CASTGQGTQPQHF. CDR3 DNA: TGTGCCAGCACCGGACAGGGGACTCAGCCCCAGCATTTT.

This chain joins TRBV7-2 and TRBJ1-1, with a possible D match to TRBD1 (6 bases). V lost 5 bases and J 1 base, leaving 11 bases between the germline ends. This CDR3 is built from 14 residues. Germline CDR1 reads SGHTA; CDR2 reads FQGNSA. This CDR3 reads CASSLIQGNTEAFF. The CDR3 nucleotides are TGTGCCAGCAGCCTTATACAGGGGAACACTGAAGCTTTCTTT.

This clonotype was recorded at least ten times. The chain recombines TRBV20-1 with TRBJ2-2; the match to TRBD2 covers 7 bases. Germline V CDR1 and CDR2: DFQATT, SNEGSKA (reference sequence). This CDR3 comprises 16 residues. V shed 0 bases and J 0 bases; nucleotides not matched to a gene: 4. The CDR3 loop is CSARDMAGANTGELFF. The CDR3 DNA reads as TGCAGTGCTAGAGACATGGCGGGGGCGAACACCGGGGAGCTGTTTTTT.

This clonotype was detected only a few times. The rearrangement joins TRBV10-1 to TRBJ2-1; 9 bases line up with TRBD2. Germline CDR1 and CDR2: WNHNN and SYGVQD (reference sequence). J lost 3 bases, V lost 4 bases, and 10 bases had no gene match. CDR3 length equals 17 residues. CDR3 amino acids: CASSGWGGSGSYNEQFF. Written as DNA, the CDR3 is TGCGCCAGCAGTGGATGGGGAGGTAGCGGGAGCTACAATGAGCAGTTCTTC.

DNA for the CDR3: TGTGCCAGCAGCTTGACAGCGAAGAACTATGGCTACACCTTC. It specifies CASSLTAKNYGYTF. The chain carries TRBV7-9 and TRBJ1-2; the D gene is possibly TRBD1 (5 bases). Germline V CDR1 and CDR2: SEHNR, FQNEAQ (reference sequence). Trimming shortened V by 3 bases and J by 2 bases, and 10 bases separated the two germline ends. The CDR3 runs to 14 residues.

This clonotype was counted a few times. This sequence joins TRBV28 and TRBJ2-1; TRBD2 matches 13 bases. The CDR3 spans 16 residues. Germline V gives CDR1 MDHEN, CDR2 SYDVKM. The junction had 5 bases not matched to a gene; V was cut back by 2 bases and J by 7 bases. The CDR3 DNA reads as TGTGCCAGCAGTTTAAAGGGACTAGCGGGATGGAATGAGCAGTTCTTC. It yields the protein CASSLKGLAGWNEQFF.

This clonotype has more than one count but fewer than ten. The chain combines TRBV24-1 with TRBJ1-5; D gene uncertain. The V end lost 3 bases, the J end lost 3 bases, and 2 bases lay between the germline ends. The CDR3 contains 12 residues. The V gene's germline CDR1 is KGHDR and CDR2 SFDVKD. For the CDR3, the DNA is TGTGCCACCAGTGATGTCAATCAGCCCCAGCATTTT. It yields the protein CATSDVNQPQHF.

This clonotype was observed a few times. The V and J genes are TRBV2 and TRBJ2-1; perhaps TRBD2 as D (5 bases). V lost 9 bases and J 0 bases, leaving 12 bases between the germline ends. The V gene's germline CDR1 is SNHLY and CDR2 FYNNEI. The length of the CDR3 is 14 residues. The DNA for the CDR3 is TGTGCCAGTCTGAACGGGATCTCCTACAATGAGCAGTTCTTC. It specifies CASLNGISYNEQFF.

The V and J genes are TRBV5-6 and TRBJ2-7, with D unresolved. V shed 3 bases and J shed 0 bases, with 4 bases lying between them. From germline, CDR1 is SGHDT and CDR2 YYEEEE. The CDR3 sequence is 12 residues long. The CDR3 DNA is TGTGCCAGCAGCTCATTCTCCTACGAGCAGTACTTC. This translates into CASSSFSYEQYF.

This clonotype was observed a few times. The V gene is TRBV10-3, the J gene TRBJ1-6; D unclear. Germline V gene data show CDR1 as ENHRY and CDR2 as SYGVKD. There are 13 residues in the CDR3. V shed 4 bases and J shed 7 bases, with 8 bases lying between them. The CDR3 loop is CAISASDNSPLHF. CDR3 DNA sequence: TGTGCCATCAGTGCTTCGGACAATTCACCCCTCCACTTT.

Written as DNA, the CDR3 is TGTGCCATCCAAGAGGGAGCCCCAAGAACGGGGGAGCAGTACTTC. It specifies CAIQEGAPRTGEQYF. The chain couples TRBV10-3 to TRBJ2-7, with a tentative D call TRBD2 (5 bases). The CDR3 covers 15 residues. V dropped 8 bases and J dropped 7 bases, with 24 bases sitting between them. From germline, CDR1 is ENHRY and CDR2 SYGVKD.

This clonotype has more than one count but fewer than ten. This chain connects TRBV9 to TRBJ2-1; no definite D call. The V and J ends lost 4 bases and 3 bases respectively, with 8 bases between them. The CDR3 contains 13 residues. The V gene's germline CDR1 is SGDLS and CDR2 YYNGEE. The chain's CDR3 is CASSYGFYNEQFF. In DNA, the CDR3 is TGTGCCAGCAGCTACGGTTTCTACAATGAGCAGTTCTTC.